These T cell receptor beta chains were read from a single sample in a study of blood T cell repertoires in COVID-19. TCRdb's table, derived via immunoSEQ multiplex PCR, lists solely in-frame clones and lacks some. The profile covers some 340,000 clones, with more than 90% appearing a single time and 3% to 5% taken by the ten largest. Source material: PBMCs or T cells enriched from blood (not recorded which). All receptors come from a woman younger than 45 who had been exposed to COVID-19. The CDR3 runs from the conserved cysteine through the conserved F or W. A D gene is named only where the DNA matches it firmly. Clone size is shown for a subset of rows, as once, few, many or a class of expanded clone.

>TRBV9|-|-|11|TRBJ1-2
CASSVNNGYTF
TGTGCCAGCAGCGTAAACAATGGCTACACCTTC
>TRBV5-4|-|TRBD1|14|TRBJ2-7
CASSFTGAPYEQYF
TGTGCCAGCAGCTTCACAGGGGCGCCCTACGAGCAGTACTTC
>TRBV19|-|TRBD1|13|TRBJ1-1
CATNRGRNTEAFF
TGTGCCACCAACAGGGGACGAAACACTGAAGCTTTCTTT
>TRBV4-1|few|-|15|TRBJ2-7
CASSQTRGVSYEQYF
TGCGCCAGCAGCCAAACCAGGGGTGTCTCCTACGAGCAGTACTTC
>TRBV29-1|-|-|14|TRBJ1-3
CSVGGRLSGNTIYF
TGCAGCGTGGGGGGACGGCTCTCTGGAAACACCATATATTTT
>TRBV19|-|-|15|TRBJ1-2
CASSPQAQLNYGYTF
TGTGCCAGTAGTCCGCAGGCGCAGCTAAACTATGGCTACACCTTC
>TRBV19|-|-|14|TRBJ1-4
CASSIEYRDEKLFF
TGTGCCAGTAGTATTGAGTACAGGGATGAAAAACTGTTTTTT
>TRBV7-8|-|-|18|TRBJ2-2
CASSFTPPVGVSTGELFF
TGTGCCAGCAGCTTCACACCCCCGGTCGGGGTGTCCACCGGGGAGCTGTTTTTT
>TRBV13|-|-|12|TRBJ1-1
CASSLEGAEAFF
TGTGCCAGCAGCTTAGAAGGGGCTGAAGCTTTCTTT
>TRBV29-1|-|-|13|TRBJ1-1
CSVVSAGMAEAFF
TGCAGCGTTGTCAGCGCGGGGATGGCTGAAGCTTTCTTT
>TRBV5-8|-|-|15|TRBJ2-2
CASSRGTLNTGELFF
TGTGCCAGCAGTAGGGGGACATTGAACACCGGGGAGCTGTTTTTT
>TRBV7-9|-|TRBD2|16|TRBJ2-1
CASSLFGGVSYNEQFF
TGTGCCAGCAGCTTGTTCGGGGGGGTCTCCTACAATGAGCAGTTCTTC
>TRBV29-1|-|TRBD1|15|TRBJ2-5
CSVEGDRRYYETQYF
TGCAGCGTTGAAGGGGACAGGAGGTATTACGAGACCCAGTACTTC
>TRBV7-2|few|-|14|TRBJ1-3
CASSLSWGENTIYF
TGTGCCAGCAGCTTATCATGGGGGGAGAACACCATATATTTT
>TRBV24-1|few|TRBD1|13|TRBJ1-1
CATSDGQGGEAFF
TGTGCCACCAGTGATGGCCAGGGGGGCGAAGCTTTCTTT
>TRBV5-1|-|-|13|TRBJ2-3
CASSLAEGDTQYF
TGCGCCAGCAGCTTGGCCGAGGGAGATACGCAGTATTTT
>TRBV27|-|-|16|TRBJ2-1
CASSLGPQPPYNEQFF
TGTGCCAGCAGTTTGGGGCCCCAGCCCCCCTACAATGAGCAGTTCTTC
>TRBV7-9|-|-|13|TRBJ1-1
CASSLDVRTEAFF
TGTGCCAGCAGCTTAGACGTTCGGACTGAAGCTTTCTTT
>TRBV9|-|TRBD1|15|TRBJ2-7
CASSLGPGGLYEQYF
TGTGCCAGCAGCCTCGGCCCAGGGGGTCTCTACGAGCAGTACTTC
>TRBV29-1|-|TRBD1|12|TRBJ1-2
CSEEAQGDGYTF
TGCAGCGAGGAGGCACAGGGGGATGGCTACACCTTC
>TRBV3-1/TRBV3-2|once|TRBD1|13|TRBJ1-2
CASSRQGVGGYTF
TGTGCCAGCAGTCGCCAGGGGGTTGGTGGCTACACCTTC
>TRBV18|-|TRBD1|14|TRBJ2-7
CASSRTGATYEQYF
TGTGCCAGCTCGAGGACAGGGGCTACCTACGAGCAGTACTTC
>TRBV7-2|-|TRBD1|14|TRBJ1-1
CASTRTGTGLEAFF
TGTGCCAGCACCCGGACCGGGACAGGGCTAGAAGCTTTCTTT
>TRBV5-1|-|-|14|TRBJ1-4
CASSLGQANEKLFF
TGCGCCAGCAGCTTGGGGCAGGCCAATGAAAAACTGTTTTTT
>TRBV10-3|-|-|13|TRBJ1-4
CAISERVGEKLFF
TGTGCCATCTCGGAGAGGGTGGGTGAAAAACTGTTTTTT
>TRBV27|-|TRBD2|14|TRBJ2-7
CASTPLAGGNEQYF
TGTGCCAGCACCCCACTAGCGGGGGGAAACGAGCAGTACTTC
>TRBV6-5|once|-|14|TRBJ1-2
CASRGDRSYYGYTF
TGTGCCAGCAGGGGAGACCGTTCCTATTATGGCTACACCTTC
>TRBV2|-|-|13|TRBJ1-2
CASNQGGVYGYTF
TGTGCCAGCAATCAGGGAGGGGTCTATGGCTACACCTTC
>TRBV6-5|-|-|14|TRBJ1-1
CANRQGGRFTEAFF
TGTGCCAATCGGCAGGGTGGCAGGTTCACTGAAGCTTTCTTT
>TRBV18|-|-|13|TRBJ2-7
CASSPLGDAEQYF
TGTGCCAGCTCACCACTAGGGGATGCCGAGCAGTACTTC
>TRBV6-5|-|-|15|TRBJ1-2
CASATQGIANYGYTF
TGTGCCAGCGCGACCCAGGGGATAGCTAACTATGGCTACACCTTC
>TRBV7-9|-|TRBD2|17|TRBJ2-1
CASSWNSGGYSYNEQFF
TGTGCCAGCAGCTGGAATAGCGGGGGGTATTCCTACAATGAGCAGTTCTTC
>TRBV2|-|-|14|TRBJ2-7
CATRTRVMPYEQYF
TGTGCCACCCGAACGAGGGTGATGCCCTACGAGCAGTACTTC
>TRBV29-1|-|-|11|TRBJ1-1
CSVALRERTFF
TGCAGCGTTGCGCTTAGGGAGCGAACTTTCTTT
>TRBV7-8|-|TRBD1|20|TRBJ2-7
CASSLVGGQGAASGNYEQYF
TGTGCCAGCAGCTTAGTCGGGGGACAGGGGGCGGCTAGCGGGAACTACGAGCAGTACTTC
>TRBV7-9|-|-|14|TRBJ1-2
CASSLPAGRYGYTF
TGTGCCAGCAGCTTACCGGCAGGGAGGTATGGCTACACCTTC
>TRBV10-3|-|TRBD2|14|TRBJ2-5
CATRDGGAPETQYF
TGTGCCACCCGAGACGGGGGGGCCCCTGAGACCCAGTACTTC
>TRBV6-6|-|TRBD2|17|TRBJ2-5
CASSPGLAVSAQETQYF
TGTGCCAGCAGTCCGGGACTAGCCGTTAGTGCCCAAGAGACCCAGTACTTC
>TRBV4-3|-|-|13|TRBJ2-1
CASSPGIFNEQFF
TGCGCCAGCAGCCCCGGGATCTTCAATGAGCAGTTCTTC
>TRBV6-5|-|-|15|TRBJ2-7
CASRGGGGYSYEQYF
TGTGCCAGCAGGGGAGGGGGGGGTTACTCCTACGAGCAGTACTTC
>TRBV5-8|once|TRBD2|17|TRBJ2-3
CASSKTLTSASTDTQYF
TGTGCCAGCAGCAAAACCTTAACTAGCGCCAGCACAGATACGCAGTATTTT
>TRBV10-3|-|-|12|TRBJ2-5
CAISGDTETQYF
TGTGCCATCAGTGGGGACACAGAGACCCAGTACTTC
>TRBV6-5|once|-|13|TRBJ1-2
CAGTTASNYGYTF
TGTGCCGGGACAACGGCATCTAACTATGGCTACACCTTC
>TRBV18|-|TRBD1|15|TRBJ2-7
CASSPDGQGSYEQYF
TGTGCCAGCTCACCAGACGGACAGGGAAGCTACGAGCAGTACTTC
>TRBV5-1|-|-|15|TRBJ2-4
CASSSVTGSKNIQYF
TGCGCCAGCAGCTCAGTTACAGGGTCCAAAAACATTCAGTACTTC
>TRBV4-1|-|-|16|TRBJ1-4
CASSRTTGSYNEKLFF
TGCGCCAGCAGCCGCACCACTGGGAGCTACAATGAAAAACTGTTTTTT
>TRBV5-1|-|TRBD1|15|TRBJ1-5
CASSLGDSSNQPQHF
TGCGCCAGCAGCTTAGGGGACAGTAGCAATCAGCCCCAGCATTTT
>TRBV3-1/TRBV3-2|-|-|14|TRBJ2-5
CASSHTGFQETQYF
TGTGCCAGCAGCCATACAGGGTTCCAAGAGACCCAGTACTTC
>TRBV5-4|-|TRBD2|18|TRBJ2-5
CASSLRLAGGGGQETQYF
TGTGCCAGCAGCTTGAGACTAGCGGGGGGAGGAGGGCAAGAGACCCAGTACTTC
>TRBV18|-|TRBD1|15|TRBJ1-2
CASSRSTGFVHGYTF
TGTGCCAGCTCTCGATCGACAGGGTTCGTCCATGGCTACACCTTC